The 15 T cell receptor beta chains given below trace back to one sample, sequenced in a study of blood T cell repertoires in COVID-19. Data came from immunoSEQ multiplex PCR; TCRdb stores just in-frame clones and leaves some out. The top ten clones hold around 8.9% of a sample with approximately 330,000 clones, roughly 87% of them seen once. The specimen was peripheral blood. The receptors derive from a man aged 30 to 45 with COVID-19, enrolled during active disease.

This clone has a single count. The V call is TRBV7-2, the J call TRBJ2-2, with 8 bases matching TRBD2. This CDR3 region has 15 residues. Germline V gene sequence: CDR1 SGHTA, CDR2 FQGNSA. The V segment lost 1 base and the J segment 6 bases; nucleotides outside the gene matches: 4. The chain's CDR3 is CASSLDGGAAGELFF. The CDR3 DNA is TGTGCCAGCAGCTTAGACGGGGGGGCCGCCGGGGAGCTGTTTTTT.

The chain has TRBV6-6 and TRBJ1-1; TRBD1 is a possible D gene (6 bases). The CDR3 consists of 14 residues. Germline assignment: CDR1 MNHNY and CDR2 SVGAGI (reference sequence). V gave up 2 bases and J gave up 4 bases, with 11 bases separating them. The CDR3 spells CASSYNSGVTEAFF. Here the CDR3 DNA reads TGTGCCAGCAGTTACAATTCAGGGGTCACTGAAGCTTTCTTT.

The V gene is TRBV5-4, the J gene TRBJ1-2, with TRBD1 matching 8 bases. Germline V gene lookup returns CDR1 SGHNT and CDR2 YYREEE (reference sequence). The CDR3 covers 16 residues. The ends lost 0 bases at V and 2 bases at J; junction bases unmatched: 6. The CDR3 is CASSLGQGYLNYGYTF. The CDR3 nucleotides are TGTGCCAGCAGCTTGGGACAGGGGTATCTAAACTATGGCTACACCTTC. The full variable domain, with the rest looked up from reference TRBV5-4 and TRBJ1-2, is ETGVTQSPTHLIKTRGQQVTLRCSSQSGHNTVSWYQQALGQGPQFIFQYYREEENGRGNFPPRFSGLQFPNYSSELNVNALELDDSALYLCASSLGQGYLNYGYTFGSGTRLTVV.

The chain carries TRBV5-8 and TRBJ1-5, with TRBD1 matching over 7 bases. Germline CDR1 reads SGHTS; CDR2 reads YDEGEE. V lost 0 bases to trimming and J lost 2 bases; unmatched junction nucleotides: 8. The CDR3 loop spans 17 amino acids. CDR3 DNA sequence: TGTGCCAGCAGCTTGGGACAGGGCTACTTGCGCAATCAGCCCCAGCATTTT. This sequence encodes CASSLGQGYLRNQPQHF.

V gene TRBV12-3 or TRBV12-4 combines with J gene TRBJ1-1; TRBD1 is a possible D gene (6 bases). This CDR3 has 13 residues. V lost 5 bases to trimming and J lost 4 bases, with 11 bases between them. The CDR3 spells CASSIRGGTEAFF. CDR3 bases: TGTGCCAGCAGTATAAGGGGGGGCACTGAAGCTTTCTTT.

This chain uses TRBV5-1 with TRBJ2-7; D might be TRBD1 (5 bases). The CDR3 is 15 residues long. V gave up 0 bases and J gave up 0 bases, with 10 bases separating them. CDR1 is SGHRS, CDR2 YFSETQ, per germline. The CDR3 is CASSLGGRTSYEQYF. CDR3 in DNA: TGCGCCAGCAGCTTGGGGGGCCGAACCTCCTACGAGCAGTACTTC.

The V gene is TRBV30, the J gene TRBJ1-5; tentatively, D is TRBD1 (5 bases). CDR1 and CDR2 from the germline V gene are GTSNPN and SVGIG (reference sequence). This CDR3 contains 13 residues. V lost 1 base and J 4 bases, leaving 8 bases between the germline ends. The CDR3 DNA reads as TGTGCCTGGAGTGACAGGCCGAATCAGCCCCAGCATTTT. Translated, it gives CAWSDRPNQPQHF.

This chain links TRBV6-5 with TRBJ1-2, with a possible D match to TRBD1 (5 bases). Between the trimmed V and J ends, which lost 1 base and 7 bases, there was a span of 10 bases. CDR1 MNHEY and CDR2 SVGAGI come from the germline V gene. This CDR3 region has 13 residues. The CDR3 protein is CASSYWGESGYTF. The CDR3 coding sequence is TGTGCCAGCAGTTACTGGGGGGAAAGTGGCTACACCTTC.

CDR3 coding DNA: TGTGCCAGCAGTCCGGACAGGGAAACTGAAGCTTTCTTT. It translates to CASSPDRETEAFF. The rearrangement uses TRBV3-1 (or the pseudogene TRBV3-2) and TRBJ1-1; 8 bases agree with TRBD1. This CDR3 is 13 amino acids long. The germline CDR1 and CDR2 sequences are LGHDT and YNNKEL (reference sequence). The J segment lost 5 bases and the V segment lost 6 bases, leaving 5 bases of the junction unmatched.

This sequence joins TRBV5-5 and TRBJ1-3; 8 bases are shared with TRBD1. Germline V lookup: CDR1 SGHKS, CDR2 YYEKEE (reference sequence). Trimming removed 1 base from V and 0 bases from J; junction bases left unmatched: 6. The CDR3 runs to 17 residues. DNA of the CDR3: TGTGCCAGCAGCTTGCGGACAGGGCTGGACTCTGGAAACACCATATATTTT. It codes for CASSLRTGLDSGNTIYF.

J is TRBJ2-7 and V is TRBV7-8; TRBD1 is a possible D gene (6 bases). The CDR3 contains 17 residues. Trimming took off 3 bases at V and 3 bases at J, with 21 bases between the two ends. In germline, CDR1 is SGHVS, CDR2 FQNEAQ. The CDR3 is CASSFWLEGGFFYEQYF. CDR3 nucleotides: TGTGCCAGCAGCTTTTGGCTAGAAGGGGGTTTCTTCTACGAGCAGTACTTC.

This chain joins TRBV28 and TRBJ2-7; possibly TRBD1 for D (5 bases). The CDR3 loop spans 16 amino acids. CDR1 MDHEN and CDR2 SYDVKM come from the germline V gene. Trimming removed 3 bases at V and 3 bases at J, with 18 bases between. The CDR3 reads CASSFSPGRVVYEQYF. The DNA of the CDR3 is TGTGCCAGCAGTTTTTCCCCAGGCAGGGTGGTCTACGAGCAGTACTTC.

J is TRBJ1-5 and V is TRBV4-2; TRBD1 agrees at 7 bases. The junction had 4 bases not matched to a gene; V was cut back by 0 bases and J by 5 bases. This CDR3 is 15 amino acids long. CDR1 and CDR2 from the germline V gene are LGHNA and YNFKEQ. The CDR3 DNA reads TGTGCCAGCAGCCAAGAGTCAGGGGGATATCAGCCCCAGCATTTT. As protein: CASSQESGGYQPQHF.

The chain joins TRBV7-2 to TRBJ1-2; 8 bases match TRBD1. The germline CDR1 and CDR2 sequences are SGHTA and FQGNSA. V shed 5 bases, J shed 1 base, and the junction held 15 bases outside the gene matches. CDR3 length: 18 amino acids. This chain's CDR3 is CASSPLGIQGALNYGYTF. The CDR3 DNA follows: TGTGCCAGCAGCCCCCTGGGTATTCAGGGGGCGCTTAACTATGGCTACACCTTC.

CDR3 sequence (DNA): TGTGCCAGCAGCACAGAGAACTCTGGAAACACCATATATTTT. It codes for CASSTENSGNTIYF. The chain links TRBV28 to TRBJ1-3; D remains ambiguous. Trimming shortened V by 6 bases and J by 0 bases, and 9 bases separated the two germline ends. Germline V gene sequence: CDR1 MDHEN, CDR2 SYDVKM. This CDR3 is built from 14 residues. The full variable domain, with the rest looked up from reference TRBV28 and TRBJ1-3, is DVKVTQSSRYLVKRTGEKVFLECVQDMDHENMFWYRQDPGLGLRLIYFSYDVKMKEKGDIPEGYSVSREKKERFSLILESASTNQTSMYLCASSTENSGNTIYFGEGSWLTVV.